The 6 T cell receptor beta chains below were found in one sample sequenced in a study of blood T cells in healthy people across ages. The second PCR ran roughly 7 to 11 cycles with a sample-barcoded 5' primer and J-beta primers. Via MiXCR, TCRdb re-called the 5' RACE reads, giving one row per CDR3 protein. The sample shows almost 800,000 distinct CDR3 sequences, roughly 60% of them seen only once. Sequencing was performed on blood. The receptors were sampled from a man younger than 40 in good health.

CDR3 DNA sequence: TGTGCCAGCAGCGGGCGACTAGCGGGGTCCACAGATACGCAGTATTTT. Its translation: CASSGRLAGSTDTQYF. The chain links TRBV7-2 to TRBJ2-3; 11 bases align to TRBD2. Germline V gene data show CDR1 as SGHTA and CDR2 as FQGNSA. V was clipped by 5 bases and J by 2 bases; unmatched bases: 6. The CDR3 has 16 residues.

With respect to this clonotype: A read error is possible here, since a much larger clone lies one base away. The chain employs TRBV7-2 and TRBJ2-1; 7 bases fit TRBD2. Germline V gives CDR1 SGHTA, CDR2 FQGNSA. The CDR3 covers 19 residues. V dropped 0 bases and J dropped 1; count of bases not matched to a gene: 12. DNA for the CDR3: TGTGCCAGCAGCTTAGCCATAGTGGGAGGGCCGGGGTCCTACAATGAGCAGTTCTTC. It translates to CASSLAIVGGPGSYNEQFF.

This clonotype was counted a few times. This chain links TRBV7-2 with TRBJ2-4, with TRBD2 as a possible D gene (6 bases). Germline CDR1 is SGHTA and CDR2 is FQGNSA. V shed 5 bases and J shed 0 bases, with 14 bases lying between them. The CDR3 totals 16 residues. CDR3 in amino acids: CASSPMGGLAKNIQYF. DNA of the CDR3: TGTGCCAGCAGCCCCATGGGGGGACTAGCCAAAAACATTCAGTACTTC.

The table lists this clonotype with a count of one. The J gene is TRBJ2-5, the V gene TRBV7-2; 14 nucleotides align to TRBD2. CDR1 SGHTA and CDR2 FQGNSA come from the germline V gene. The V segment lost 2 bases and the J segment 11 bases; nucleotides outside the gene matches: 16. The CDR3 sequence is 18 residues long. The CDR3 reads CASSLKGTSGGAWREQYF. For the CDR3, the DNA is TGTGCCAGCAGCTTAAAGGGGACTAGCGGGGGCGCCTGGAGGGAGCAGTACTTC.

The chain recombines TRBV20-1 with TRBJ2-1; 12 nucleotides line up with TRBD2. The CDR3 covers 14 residues. Per germline, CDR1 DFQATT and CDR2 SNEGSKA (reference sequence). Unmatched junction bases numbered 8, after V lost 6 bases and J lost 8 bases. The CDR3 spells CSAVLTSGGYEQFF. CDR3 nucleotides: TGCAGTGCCGTATTGACTAGCGGGGGCTATGAGCAGTTCTTC.

The chain combines TRBV11-2 with TRBJ2-4; 9 nucleotides line up with TRBD1. The assigned J gene may be wrong: the sequence end matches TRBJ2-7 better. Germline loops: CDR1 SGHAT, CDR2 FQNNGV. The CDR3 has 14 residues. The CDR3 DNA reads TGTGCCAGCGGTTCCACCGGGACAGGGACCGAGCAGTACTTC. Translating it yields CASGSTGTGTEQYF.